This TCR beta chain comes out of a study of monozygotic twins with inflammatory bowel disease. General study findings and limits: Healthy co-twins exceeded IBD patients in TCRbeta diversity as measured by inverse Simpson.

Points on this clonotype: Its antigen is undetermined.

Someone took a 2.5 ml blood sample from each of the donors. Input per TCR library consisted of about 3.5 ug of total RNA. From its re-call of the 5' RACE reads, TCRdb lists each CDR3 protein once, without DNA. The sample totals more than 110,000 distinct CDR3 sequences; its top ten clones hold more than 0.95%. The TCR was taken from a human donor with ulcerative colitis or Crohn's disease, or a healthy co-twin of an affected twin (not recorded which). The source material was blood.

The CDR3 region is CASSTGSAKNIQYF. V usage is TRBV6-2 or TRBV6-3 and J usage is TRBJ2-4. This CDR3 contains 14 residues. Germline V gene lookup returns CDR1 MNHEY and CDR2 SVGEGT.